This TCR beta chain derives from a study of blood T cells in healthy people across ages. Study outcomes and limitations: Naive T cell percentage showed a strong correlation with TCR beta diversity.

Isolated PBMCs totaled at least 7 million in each sample. V was trimmed by 4 bases and J by 3 bases, leaving 18 bases between them. Germline assignment: CDR1 MNHEY and CDR2 SVGAGI. The CDR3 has 16 residues. About this clonotype itself: Its antigen is undetermined.

For the second PCR, which ran for roughly 6 to 12 cycles, a sample-barcoded 5' primer and a J-beta primer mix were used. CDR3-containing paired-end reads numbered at least 2.5 million in each sample. TCRdb processed the 5' RACE reads anew with MiXCR; each CDR3 protein has one entry. Here the sample spans about 580,000 distinct CDR3 sequences, under 55% being singletons. The chain has TRBV6-5 and TRBJ1-1; the D is unclear. Sequencing was carried out using blood. This receptor was taken from a man older than 75 in good health. Written as DNA, the CDR3 is TGTGCCAGCAGTTCATTTCCAAGGCGGATTGACACTGAAGCTTTCTTT. Protein sequence: CASSSFPRRIDTEAFF.